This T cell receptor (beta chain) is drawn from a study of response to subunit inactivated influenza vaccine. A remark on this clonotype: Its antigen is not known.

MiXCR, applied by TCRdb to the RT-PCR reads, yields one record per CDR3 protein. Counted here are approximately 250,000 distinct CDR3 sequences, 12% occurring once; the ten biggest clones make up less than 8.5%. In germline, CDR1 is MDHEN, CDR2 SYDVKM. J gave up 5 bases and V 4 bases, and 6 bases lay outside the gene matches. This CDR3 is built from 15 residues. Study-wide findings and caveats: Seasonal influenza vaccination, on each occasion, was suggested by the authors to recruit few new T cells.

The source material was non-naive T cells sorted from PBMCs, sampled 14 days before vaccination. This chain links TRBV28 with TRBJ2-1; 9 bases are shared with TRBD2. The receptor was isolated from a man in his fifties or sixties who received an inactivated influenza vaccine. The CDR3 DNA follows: TGTGCCAGCAGTTCTGGACTAGCGCTAAACAATGAGCAGTTCTTC. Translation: CASSSGLALNNEQFF.